These 31 T cell receptor beta chains came from one sample sequenced in a study of blood T cell dynamics during melanoma immunotherapy. The time point: pre-treatment baseline. TCRdb's table, derived via immunoSEQ multiplex PCR, lists solely in-frame clones and lacks some. The sample shows 9,500 to 10,000 clones, roughly 85% of them seen only once. Material: blood, obtained from a patient treated with checkpoint blockade. Receptors were obtained from a human donor with melanoma.

This clone was counted only a few times. This chain connects TRBV6-5 to TRBJ1-3, with D uncertain. The V gene lost 4 bases and the J gene lost 5 bases, with 18 bases spanning the gap. This CDR3 region has 16 residues. Germline CDR1 reads MNHEY; CDR2 reads SVGAGI. The CDR3 region is CASSSGEGRDRNTIYF. The DNA for the CDR3 is TGTGCCAGCAGTTCCGGGGAAGGGCGCGACAGAAACACCATATATTTT.

The V gene is TRBV9, the J gene TRBJ1-6; D uncertain. Trimming pared 6 bases from V and 7 bases from J, leaving 11 bases between. The germline V gene encodes CDR1 SGDLS and CDR2 YYNGEE. This CDR3 contains 13 residues. The CDR3 spells CASNSDPNSPLHF. CDR3 in DNA: TGTGCCAGCAACTCAGACCCCAATTCACCCCTCCACTTT. Combining the CDR3 with reference TRBV9 and TRBJ1-6 gives the whole variable domain DSGVTQTPKHLITATGQRVTLRCSPRSGDLSVYWYQQSLDQGLQFLIQYYNGEERAKGNILERFSAQQFPDLHSELNLSSLELGDSALYFCASNSDPNSPLHFGNGTRLTVT.

This chain joins TRBV10-3 and TRBJ2-7; 9 bases align to TRBD1. This CDR3 region has 13 residues. Germline values: CDR1 ENHRY, CDR2 SYGVKD. After removal of 6 bases from V and 4 bases from J, the junction contained 4 bases not matched to a gene. CDR3 region: CAIRGTGLYEQYF. The CDR3 DNA reads as TGTGCCATCAGGGGGACAGGGCTTTACGAGCAGTACTTC.

The chain employs TRBV27 and TRBJ2-5; TRBD2 matches 8 bases. The J call may be incorrect, as the DNA end agrees better with TRBJ2-7. Germline loops: CDR1 MNHEY, CDR2 SMNVEV (reference sequence). This CDR3 region has 16 residues. CDR3 bases: TGTGCCAGCAGTTCCTACCTCGGGGGGGGAGGCGGCGAGCAGTACTTC. It encodes CASSSYLGGGGGEQYF.

The chain has TRBV6-6 and TRBJ1-1; no reliable D call. V shed 0 bases and J shed 7 bases, with 6 bases lying between them. CDR1 and CDR2 (germline): MNHNY, SVGAGI (reference sequence). The CDR3 has 12 amino acids. This chain's CDR3 is CASSYSIREAFF. The CDR3 DNA sequence: TGTGCCAGCAGTTACTCGATCCGTGAAGCTTTCTTT.

The chain couples TRBV6-6 to TRBJ1-5; a weak D match, TRBD1 (5 bases). The CDR3 sequence is 15 residues long. Trimming took off 5 bases at V and 10 bases at J, with 21 bases between the two ends. CDR1 is MNHNY, CDR2 SVGAGI, per germline (reference sequence). CDR3 sequence: CASSPFGTEGKPQHF. The CDR3 nucleotides read TGTGCCAGCAGTCCCTTCGGGACGGAGGGAAAACCCCAGCATTTT.

This clone was observed a few times. V and J are TRBV19 and TRBJ2-1; possibly TRBD2 for D (7 bases). The V end was cut by 6 bases, the J end by 1 base, with 16 bases between. Germline V gene data show CDR1 as LNHDA and CDR2 as SQIVND (reference sequence). The CDR3 totals 16 residues. CDR3 sequence (DNA): TGTGCCAGTAGGACCGCGAGGGGGGGTTCCTACAATGAGCAGTTCTTC. It yields the protein CASRTARGGSYNEQFF.

V gene TRBV6-6 combines with J gene TRBJ1-3, with D possibly TRBD1 on 6 matching bases. CDR3 length equals 14 residues. Germline CDR1 MNHNY, CDR2 SVGAGI (reference sequence). Trimming took off 6 bases at V and 2 bases at J, with 11 bases between the two ends. CDR3 loop: CASSYRDPGNTIYF. For the CDR3, the DNA is TGTGCCAGCAGCTACAGGGACCCTGGAAACACCATATATTTT.

The V and J genes are TRBV6-5 and TRBJ2-2, with D possibly called TRBD1 or TRBD2 (5 bases each). The V end lost 6 bases, the J end lost 0 bases, and 11 bases lay between the germline ends. Per germline, CDR1 MNHEY and CDR2 SVGAGI. This CDR3 region has 15 residues. The CDR3 coding sequence is TGTGCCAGCAGGGGGAGACAGTCGAACACCGGGGAGCTGTTTTTT. This translates into CASRGRQSNTGELFF.

V is TRBV6-6 and J is TRBJ2-3, with 9 bases fitting TRBD2. CDR3 size: 15 residues. The V segment lost 5 bases and the J segment 2 bases; nucleotides outside the gene matches: 5. Germline assignment: CDR1 MNHNY and CDR2 SVGAGI (reference sequence). The CDR3 loop is CASSLAGSDTDTQYF. CDR3 DNA sequence: TGTGCCAGCAGTCTAGCGGGGTCCGACACAGATACGCAGTATTTT.

The chain combines TRBV10-3 with TRBJ2-2; the D is unclear. The V gene's germline CDR1 is ENHRY and CDR2 SYGVKD. This CDR3 has 14 amino acids. Trimming pared 4 bases from V and 1 base from J, leaving 7 bases between. This CDR3 is CAISGGKNTGELFF. CDR3 nucleotide sequence: TGTGCCATCAGTGGTGGTAAGAACACCGGGGAGCTGTTTTTT.

The chain is built from TRBV21-1 and TRBJ1-3. TRBV21-1 is marked as a pseudogene. The CDR3 loop spans 11 amino acids. The CDR3 sequence is CASRMGNTIYF. For the CDR3, the DNA is TGTGCCAGCAGAATGGGAAACACCATATATTTT.

This chain connects TRBV7-9 to TRBJ2-5; the D is unclear. The CDR3 is made up of 13 amino acids. The ends were cut back, 8 bases at V and 5 bases at J, with 15 bases in the middle. Germline V gene sequence: CDR1 SEHNR, CDR2 FQNEAQ (reference sequence). The CDR3 DNA is TGTGCCAGCGGGCTAGAGAGGCGGGAGACCCAGTACTTC. Its translation is CASGLERRETQYF. The whole variable domain, remainder taken from reference TRBV7-9 and TRBJ2-5, is DTGVSQNPRHKITKRGQNVTFRCDPISEHNRLYWYRQTLGQGPEFLTYFQNEAQLEKSRLLSDRFSAERPKGSFSTLEIQRTEQGDSAMYLCASGLERRETQYFGPGTRLLVL.

The CDR3 region has the DNA TGTGCTTACCAGCTCGGTAGGGGAAATGAGCAGTTCTTC. It is translated as CAYQLGRGNEQFF. This chain links TRBV5-6 with TRBJ2-1; a possible D gene is TRBD1 (5 bases). CDR3 length equals 13 residues. Germline V gene sequence: CDR1 SGHDT, CDR2 YYEEEE.

This clone has just one count. The chain joins TRBV11-1 to TRBJ2-3; no clear D. This CDR3 comprises 14 residues. V was trimmed by 2 bases and J by 4 bases, leaving 10 bases between them. The germline V gene has CDR1 SGHAT and CDR2 FQDESV (reference sequence). The CDR3, as DNA: TGTGCCAGCAGCTTAAGTCACCGCCCAGATACGCAGTATTTT. It codes for CASSLSHRPDTQYF. Together with reference TRBV11-1 and TRBJ2-3, the CDR3 gives the full variable domain: EAEVAQSPRYKITEKSQAVAFWCDPISGHATLYWYRQILGQGPELLVQFQDESVVDDSQLPKDRFSAERLKGVDSTLKIQPAELGDSAMYLCASSLSHRPDTQYFGPGTRLTVL.

The V call is TRBV7-6, the J call TRBJ2-3, with TRBD2 matching over 9 bases. The CDR3 is 18 residues long. Trimming removed 5 bases from V and 4 bases from J; junction bases left unmatched: 16. Germline loops: CDR1 SGHVS, CDR2 FNYEAQ. As DNA, the CDR3 is TGTGCCAGCAGCCTCAAAGTCGCTGCGGGGGGGTTTTCAGATACGCAGTATTTT. It translates to CASSLKVAAGGFSDTQYF.

V is TRBV25-1 and J is TRBJ2-2, with D possibly TRBD1 on 6 matching bases. Germline V lookup: CDR1 MGHDK, CDR2 SYGVNS. CDR3 length: 14 residues. The V gene lost 4 bases and the J gene lost 1 base, with 7 bases spanning the gap. In DNA, the CDR3 is TGTGCCAGCAGTGTGACAGGGAACACCGGGGAGCTGTTTTTT. Translation gives CASSVTGNTGELFF. The full variable domain, in which reference TRBV25-1 and TRBJ2-2 provide the parts outside the CDR3, is EADIYQTPRYLVIGTGKKITLECSQTMGHDKMYWYQQDPGMELHLIHYSYGVNSTEKGDLSSESTVSRIRTEHFPLTLESARPSHTSQYLCASSVTGNTGELFFGEGSRLTVL.

A single count supports this clone. CDR3 in amino acids: CASSFKRQGPDEQYF. CDR3 nucleotide sequence: TGCGCCAGCAGCTTCAAACGACAGGGCCCAGACGAGCAGTACTTC. The chain uses TRBV5-1 and TRBJ2-7; 7 nucleotides agree with TRBD1. This CDR3 is 15 amino acids long. Germline V lookup: CDR1 SGHRS, CDR2 YFSETQ. After removal of 2 bases from V and 5 bases from J, the junction contained 10 bases not matched to a gene.

V and J are TRBV6-5 and TRBJ2-6; D ambiguous. V was trimmed by 6 bases and J by 1 base, leaving 10 bases between them. CDR1 MNHEY and CDR2 SVGAGI come from the germline V gene. This CDR3 region has 15 residues. CDR3 in DNA: TGTGCCAGCAGCGAACGGCGTTCTGGGGCCAACGTCCTGACTTTC. Its translation is CASSERRSGANVLTF.

The rearrangement joins TRBV6-6 to TRBJ1-6; D is unresolved. V was trimmed by 4 bases and J by 10 bases, leaving 17 bases between them. The length of the CDR3 is 15 residues. Germline CDR1 is MNHNY and CDR2 is SVGAGI (reference sequence). This chain's CDR3 is CASSFGRRTGSPLHF. As DNA, the CDR3 is TGTGCCAGCAGTTTCGGCCGCAGAACGGGATCACCCCTCCACTTT.

This chain uses TRBV7-9 with TRBJ2-5, with 8 bases identical to TRBD1. The J call may be mistaken, given a closer DNA end match to TRBJ2-7. CDR3 size: 15 residues. Germline V CDR1 and CDR2: SEHNR, FQNEAQ (reference sequence). Here the CDR3 DNA reads TGTGCCAGCAGCTCTCCGGGACAGGTTTTCTACGAGCAGTACTTC. This translates into CASSSPGQVFYEQYF.

The chain employs TRBV29-1 and TRBJ2-4; the D gene is possibly TRBD1 (6 bases). V was trimmed by 4 bases and J by 0 bases, leaving 16 bases between them. Germline lookup yields CDR1 SQVTM and CDR2 ANQGSEA. This CDR3 comprises 16 residues. This chain's CDR3 is CSVARRAGAAKNIQYF. Written as DNA, the CDR3 is TGCAGCGTTGCGCGGCGGGCAGGGGCAGCCAAAAACATTCAGTACTTC.

The sample holds one count of this clone. The V call is TRBV10-3, the J call TRBJ2-3; D call uncertain. CDR3 size: 12 residues. Germline values: CDR1 ENHRY, CDR2 SYGVKD. V shed 6 bases and J shed 3 bases, with 7 bases lying between them. The DNA of the CDR3 is TGTGCCATCAGGAGGAGTACAGATACGCAGTATTTT. Translated: CAIRRSTDTQYF.

The chain combines TRBV28 with TRBJ2-5, with D perhaps matching TRBD1 (5 bases). This CDR3 has 15 residues. Trimming took 4 bases from V and 1 from J, leaving 13 bases between them. CDR1 is MDHEN and CDR2 is SYDVKM in the germline V gene. CDR3 loop: CASSSPGHRQETQYF. DNA for the CDR3: TGTGCCAGCAGTTCCCCAGGACACCGCCAAGAGACCCAGTACTTC.

This clone turned up a few times. V usage is TRBV11-3 and J usage is TRBJ1-1; D not resolved. Trimming took 2 bases from V and 1 from J, leaving 5 bases between them. The germline V gene has CDR1 SGHNT and CDR2 YENEEA. The CDR3 totals 13 residues. DNA for the CDR3: TGTGCCAGCAGCTTACGGGGGAACACTGAAGCTTTCTTT. Its protein product is CASSLRGNTEAFF.

This clone showed up just once. This chain joins TRBV11-2 and TRBJ2-2; perhaps TRBD2 as D (5 bases). The germline V gene has CDR1 SGHAT and CDR2 FQNNGV. Trimming took off 1 base at V and 4 bases at J, with 10 bases between the two ends. The CDR3 covers 15 residues. CDR3 region: CASSLVAGGTGELFF. CDR3 nucleotides: TGTGCCAGCAGCTTAGTGGCGGGTGGCACCGGGGAGCTGTTTTTT.

This clone was counted once. For the CDR3, the DNA is TGTGCCAGTAGATCCCCTCCCAGGGGCGGTCATAGCAATCAGCCCCAGCATTTT. Translation: CASRSPPRGGHSNQPQHF. This chain joins TRBV19 and TRBJ1-5; maybe TRBD1 (6 bases). The CDR3 consists of 18 residues. Germline CDR1 LNHDA, CDR2 SQIVND (reference sequence). Trimming removed 6 bases at V and 0 bases at J, with 21 bases between.

This chain uses TRBV5-6 with TRBJ2-7, with 7 bases lining up with TRBD1. The CDR3 loop spans 16 amino acids. CDR1 SGHDT and CDR2 YYEEEE come from the germline V gene. Trimming took 4 bases from V and 1 from J; bases not matched to a gene: 11. The CDR3 DNA is TGTGCCAGCAGCGCACCGCGCAGGGGGTCTTCCTACGAGCAGTACTTC. Amino acid sequence: CASSAPRRGSSYEQYF.

CDR3 bases: TGTGCCAGCAGTTTAGGGCCCACAGGATCTAGACTGTTTTTT. It codes for CASSLGPTGSRLFF. J is TRBJ1-4 and V is TRBV28; weak D call: TRBD1 (5 bases). Trimming removed 2 bases from V and 13 bases from J, with 17 bases in between. Looked up from germline, CDR1 is MDHEN and CDR2 is SYDVKM. This CDR3 comprises 14 residues.

This chain uses TRBV5-1 with TRBJ1-3, with D hard to call. This CDR3 has 15 amino acids. Germline CDR1 SGHRS, CDR2 YFSETQ. V was pared by 1 base and J by 8 bases, with 16 bases between. CDR3 in amino acids: CASSLSPELVYTIYF. The CDR3 DNA reads as TGCGCCAGCAGCTTGTCGCCGGAGTTAGTATACACCATATATTTT.

This clone was observed a few times. The chain combines TRBV5-4 with TRBJ2-5; D not certain. Deletions cut 0 bases from V and 2 bases from J, with 8 bases between. Germline values: CDR1 SGHNT, CDR2 YYREEE (reference sequence). This CDR3 region has 14 residues. The CDR3 DNA reads TGTGCCAGCAGCTTGGTGGAACGTCAAGAGACCCAGTACTTC. Encoded protein: CASSLVERQETQYF. Drawing the rest from reference TRBV5-4 and TRBJ2-5, the complete variable domain is ETGVTQSPTHLIKTRGQQVTLRCSSQSGHNTVSWYQQALGQGPQFIFQYYREEENGRGNFPPRFSGLQFPNYSSELNVNALELDDSALYLCASSLVERQETQYFGPGTRLLVL.